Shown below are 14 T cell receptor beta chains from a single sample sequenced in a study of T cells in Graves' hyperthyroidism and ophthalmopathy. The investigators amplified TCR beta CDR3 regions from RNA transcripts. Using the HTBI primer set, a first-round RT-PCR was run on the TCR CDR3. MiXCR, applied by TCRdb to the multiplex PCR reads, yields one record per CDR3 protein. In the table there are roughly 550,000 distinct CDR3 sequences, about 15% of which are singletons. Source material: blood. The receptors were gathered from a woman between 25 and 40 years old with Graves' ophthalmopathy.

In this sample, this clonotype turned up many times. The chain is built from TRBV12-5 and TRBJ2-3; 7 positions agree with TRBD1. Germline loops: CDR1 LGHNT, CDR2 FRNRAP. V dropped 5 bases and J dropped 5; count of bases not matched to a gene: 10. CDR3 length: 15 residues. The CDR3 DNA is TGTGCTAGTGGTCTGGGGACAGTTAGAGGAGATACGCAGTATTTT. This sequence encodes CASGLGTVRGDTQYF.

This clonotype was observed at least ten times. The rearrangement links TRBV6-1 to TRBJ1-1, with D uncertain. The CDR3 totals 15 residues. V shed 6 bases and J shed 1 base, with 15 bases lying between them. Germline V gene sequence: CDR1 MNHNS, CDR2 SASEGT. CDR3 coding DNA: TGTGCCAGCAGACCCGAAGGGATAGCGAACACTGAAGCTTTCTTT. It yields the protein CASRPEGIANTEAFF.

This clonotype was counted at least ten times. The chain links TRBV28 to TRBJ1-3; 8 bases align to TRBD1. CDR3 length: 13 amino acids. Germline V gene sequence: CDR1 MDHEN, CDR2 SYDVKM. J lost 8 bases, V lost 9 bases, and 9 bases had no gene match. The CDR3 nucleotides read TGTGCCAGTTACAGGGGGAGAGGAGACACCATATATTTT. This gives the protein CASYRGRGDTIYF.

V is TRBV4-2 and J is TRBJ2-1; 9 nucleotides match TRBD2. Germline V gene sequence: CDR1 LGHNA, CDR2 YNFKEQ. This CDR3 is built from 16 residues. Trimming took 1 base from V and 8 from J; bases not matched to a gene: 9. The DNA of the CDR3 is TGTGCCAGCAGCCAAGGCGGTAGCGGGAGATTCTATGAGCAGTTCTTC. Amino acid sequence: CASSQGGSGRFYEQFF.

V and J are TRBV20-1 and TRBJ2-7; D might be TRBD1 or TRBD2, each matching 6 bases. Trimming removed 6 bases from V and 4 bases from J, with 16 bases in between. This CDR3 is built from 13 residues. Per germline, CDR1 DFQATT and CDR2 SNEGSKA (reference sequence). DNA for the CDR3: TGCAGTGCCAATAGGGGGGCCGGATACGAGCAGTACTTC. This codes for CSANRGAGYEQYF.

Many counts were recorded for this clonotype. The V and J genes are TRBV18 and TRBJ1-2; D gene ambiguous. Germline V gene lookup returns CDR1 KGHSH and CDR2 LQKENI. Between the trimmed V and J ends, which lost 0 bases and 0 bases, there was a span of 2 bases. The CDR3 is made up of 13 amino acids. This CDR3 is CASSPPANYGYTF. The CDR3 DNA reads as TGTGCCAGCTCACCACCGGCTAACTATGGCTACACCTTC.

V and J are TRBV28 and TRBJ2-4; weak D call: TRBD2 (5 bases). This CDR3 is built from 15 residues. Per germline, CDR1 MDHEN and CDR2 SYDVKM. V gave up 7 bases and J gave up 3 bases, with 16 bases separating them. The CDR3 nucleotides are TGTGCCAGCAATTTCCGGGGAAGGGACAAAAACATTCAGTACTTC. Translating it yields CASNFRGRDKNIQYF.

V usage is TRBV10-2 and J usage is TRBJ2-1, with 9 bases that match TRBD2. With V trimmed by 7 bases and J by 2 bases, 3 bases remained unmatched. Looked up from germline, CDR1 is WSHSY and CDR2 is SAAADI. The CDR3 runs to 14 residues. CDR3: CASTTSGTYNEQFF. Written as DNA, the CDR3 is TGCGCCAGCACGACTAGCGGAACCTACAATGAGCAGTTCTTC.

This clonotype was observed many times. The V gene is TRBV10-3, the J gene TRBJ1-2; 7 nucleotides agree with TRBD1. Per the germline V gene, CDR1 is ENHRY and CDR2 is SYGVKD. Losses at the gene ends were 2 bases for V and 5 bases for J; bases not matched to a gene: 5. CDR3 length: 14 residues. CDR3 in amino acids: CAISEGTELYGYTF. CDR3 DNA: TGTGCCATCAGTGAGGGGACAGAACTTTATGGCTACACCTTC.

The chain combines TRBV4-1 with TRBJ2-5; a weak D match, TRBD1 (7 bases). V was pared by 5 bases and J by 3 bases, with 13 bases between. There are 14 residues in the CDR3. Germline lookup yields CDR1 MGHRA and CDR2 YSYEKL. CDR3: CASSEEGAEETQYF. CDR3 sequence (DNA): TGCGCCAGCAGCGAGGAGGGGGCAGAAGAGACCCAGTACTTC.

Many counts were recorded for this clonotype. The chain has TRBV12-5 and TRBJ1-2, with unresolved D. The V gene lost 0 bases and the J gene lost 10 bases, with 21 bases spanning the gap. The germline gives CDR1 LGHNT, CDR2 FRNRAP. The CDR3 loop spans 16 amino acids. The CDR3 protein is CASGLVLSGVRNDYTF. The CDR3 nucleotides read TGTGCTAGTGGTTTGGTACTCTCCGGGGTGCGGAACGACTACACCTTC. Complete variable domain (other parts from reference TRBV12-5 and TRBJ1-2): DARVTQTPRHKVTEMGQEVTMRCQPILGHNTVFWYRQTMMQGLELLAYFRNRAPLDDSGMPKDRFSAEMPDATLATLKIQPSEPRDSAVYFCASGLVLSGVRNDYTFGSGTRLTVV.

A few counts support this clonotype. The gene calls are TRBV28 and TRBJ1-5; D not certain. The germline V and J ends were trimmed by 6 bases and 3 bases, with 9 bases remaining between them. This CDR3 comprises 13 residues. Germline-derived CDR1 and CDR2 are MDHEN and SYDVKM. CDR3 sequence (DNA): TGTGCCAGCAGGTCGGTTATCAATCAGCCCCAGCATTTT. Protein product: CASRSVINQPQHF.

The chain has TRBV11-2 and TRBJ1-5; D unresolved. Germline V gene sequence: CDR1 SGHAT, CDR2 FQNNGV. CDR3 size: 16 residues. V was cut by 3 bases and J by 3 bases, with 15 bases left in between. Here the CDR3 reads CASSLGGGEANQPQHF. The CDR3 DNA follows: TGTGCCAGCAGCTTGGGTGGCGGGGAGGCCAATCAGCCCCAGCATTTT.

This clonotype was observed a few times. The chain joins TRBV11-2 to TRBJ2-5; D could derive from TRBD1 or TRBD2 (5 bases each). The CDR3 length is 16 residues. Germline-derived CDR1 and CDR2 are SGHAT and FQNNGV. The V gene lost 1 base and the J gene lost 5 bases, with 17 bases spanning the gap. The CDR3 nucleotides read TGTGCCAGCAGCTTAGGGTCGGCAGGGTGGGGGGAGACCCAGTACTTC. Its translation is CASSLGSAGWGETQYF.